This TCR beta chain was recorded in a study of shared clonotypes between healthy human individuals. The CDR3 runs 14 residues. Trimming took 6 bases from V and 5 from J; bases not matched to a gene: 6. CDR1 and CDR2 (germline): SGHDN, FVKESK. Overall study findings and caveats: The generation probabilities recorded for non-shared clonotypes fell below those of clonotypes shared by all four donors. Naive subsets, compared against memory subsets, generally had larger estimated richness values.

To note about this clone: Its antigen remains unknown.

Per the authors' pipeline: From ImmunoSEQ came sequences covering only the junction and carrying no quality scores, so filtering differed. Using immunoSEQ multiplex PCR, the repertoire was profiled, and TCRdb retains in-frame clones only, with some absent. V and J calls and clone size follow that table, whereas D and trimming were derived from the DNA. The table lists 2 million to 2.5 million clones, about 90% of them singletons. The sample comprised naive CD4+ T cells from PBMCs. Subset denoted: CD45RA+ positively selected. This receptor was obtained from a man between 18 and 35 years old in good health. Some clones in this sample may be carry-over from other donors' samples. The chain joins TRBV14 to TRBJ1-1, with 10 bases lining up with TRBD1. CDR3 coding DNA: TGTGCCAGCAGGAGAAGGGACAGGGGAACTGAAGCTTTCTTT. Its translation is CASRRRDRGTEAFF.